This TCR beta chain was recorded in a study of cytomegalovirus exposure and HLA in healthy donors. The overall study: Out of roughly 200 million T cells, an earlier analysis found roughly 110 million unique TCR beta sequences in total.

The study's findings and limits: Because they were indistinguishable, some V segments, including TRBV6-2 and TRBV6-3, were excluded. Most TCRs appeared rarely, but some public TCRs recurred in many donors. It was only CMV serostatus that was available as immune exposure information.

On this clone: Its target is unknown.

The length of the CDR3 is 16 residues. V lost 6 bases and J lost 3; bases outside the gene matches: 11. Germline V gives CDR1 SNHLY, CDR2 FYNNEI. The study ran its PCR with 60 Vbeta and 13 Jbeta primers. Sequencing used immunoSEQ multiplex PCR; TCRdb keeps in-frame clones, though not all of them. The sample has about 160,000 clones; 80% are singletons. The TCR sequence derives from a man younger than 45 in good health and CMV-seronegative. Sample: PBMCs. The V gene is TRBV2, the J gene TRBJ2-1, with 7 bases identical to TRBD2. DNA for the CDR3: TGTGCCAGCAGCCCCACTAGCGCTCGGGGCTACAATGAGCAGTTCTTC. It is translated as CASSPTSARGYNEQFF.